The rows below give T cell receptor beta chains drawn from one sample of a study of T-cell reconstitution after alpha-beta-depleted transplantation in children. A single record per CDR3 protein comes from TCRdb applying MiXCR to the PCR reads. The sample records approximately 1,000,000 distinct CDR3 sequences, about 29% being singletons. Sample: PBMCs, mostly from graft donor cells, taken 360 days after TCRalphabeta/CD19-depleted stem cell transplant. The receptors here all came from a boy under two years old who had a stem cell transplant for SCID, so the T cells may come from the graft donor. CDR3s include the opening cysteine and the closing phenylalanine or tryptophan. The order of the fields is clone size, D gene, V gene, J gene, CDR3 DNA, CDR3 protein. D genes are given only for firm matches. Where a row states a size, it is once, few, many or the class of an expanded clone; other rows omit it.

.	.	TRBV7-7	TRBJ2-5	TGTGCCAGCAGCTCCGGAGGTGGGGGTGAAGAGACCCAGTACTTC	CASSSGGGGEETQYF
.	TRBD1	TRBV5-1	TRBJ2-7	TGCGCCAGCGGCCCGACAGGGGAAGGTTTACGCGAGCAGTACTTC	CASGPTGEGLREQYF
few	.	TRBV18	TRBJ2-3	TGTGCCAGCTCACCAACCGGGATTAGCACAGATACGCAGTATTTT	CASSPTGISTDTQYF
few	TRBD2	TRBV5-1	TRBJ2-1	TGCGCCAGCAGTCCAACCGGGACTAGCGGCAACAATGAGCAGTTCTTC	CASSPTGTSGNNEQFF
.	.	TRBV4-2	TRBJ1-2	TGTGCCAGCAGCCAAGATGCCCGAGTCGGCTATGGCTACACCTTC	CASSQDARVGYGYTF
few	.	TRBV18	TRBJ2-2	TGTGCCAGCTCACCCTCCGGGACGCCCACCGGGGAGCTGTTTTTT	CASSPSGTPTGELFF
few	TRBD1	TRBV24-1	TRBJ2-1	TGTGCCACCAGCGGGACAGGGTGCGGGCGTGAGCAGTTCTTC	CATSGTGCGREQFF
many	.	TRBV20-1	TRBJ2-3	TGCAGTGCTGGAGAGACTAGGGGTTGGACAGATACGCAGTATTTT	CSAGETRGWTDTQYF
few	.	TRBV20-1	TRBJ1-1	TGCAGTGCTAGAGACCCCAGAGGGTCCCCTGAAGCTTTCTTT	CSARDPRGSPEAFF
.	.	TRBV24-1	TRBJ2-3	TGTGCCACCAGTGAGCGGAGGACCCACACAGATACGCAGTATTTT	CATSERRTHTDTQYF
once	.	TRBV20-1	TRBJ1-5	TGCAGTGCTAAGGGGCCTCCGAGCAATCAGCCCCAGCATTTT	CSAKGPPSNQPQHF
few	.	TRBV4-1	TRBJ1-5	TGCGCCAGCAGCCAAGGAGTCGGTTACAATCAGCCCCAGCATTTT	CASSQGVGYNQPQHF
few	.	TRBV5-6	TRBJ2-7	TGTGCCAGCAGCTTGGGACAGCCCATTCCCGAGCAGTACTTC	CASSLGQPIPEQYF
few	.	TRBV5-1	TRBJ1-3	TGCGCCAGCAGCCTCGTCCACAGAGCACGGGACACCATATATTTT	CASSLVHRARDTIYF
once	.	TRBV4-2	TRBJ1-2	TGTGCCAGCAGCCAAGATTGGGGGACACATGGCTACACCTTC	CASSQDWGTHGYTF
.	.	TRBV29-1	TRBJ2-5	TGCAGCGTCGGCCAGGGGATTTTGAAGACCCAGTACTTC	CSVGQGILKTQYF